These T cell receptor beta chains were read from a single sample in a study of tumor-infiltrating lymphocytes in primary liver carcinoma. One entry per CDR3 protein results from TCRdb running MiXCR on the multiplex PCR reads. The repertoire consists of some 190,000 distinct CDR3 sequences, with less than 65% occurring once and the leading ten covering approximately 67%. The sample was peripheral blood. These receptors were taken from a man in his forties with primary liver carcinoma and hepatitis B virus infection. The conserved cysteine and the conserved F or W are not part of the CDR3 here. A D gene is named only where the DNA matches it firmly. Size is stated for part of the rows, as once, few or many counts, or as a class when the clone is expanded.

TRBV6-6	-	-	TRBJ2-5	ASSYSMRASEQEIQY
TRBV11-2	-	-	TRBJ2-5	ASSLGTVISETPY
TRBV6-5	-	TRBD2	TRBJ2-3	ASSYGLGLTGHTQY
TRBV11-2	few	-	TRBJ2-7	ASSLNRGTSYEQY
TRBV11-2	many	-	TRBJ2-5	ASSLDLETQY
TRBV6-1	-	-	TRBJ1-2	ASSDVGDGYT
TRBV30	-	-	TRBJ2-4	AWSVEAGTAKNIQY
TRBV6-5	-	TRBD1	TRBJ1-5	ASRVGQVANQPQH
TRBV11-1	-	-	TRBJ2-7	ACSARGLSIEQY
TRBV6-6	-	-	TRBJ1-5	AISTYQDNQPQH
TRBV29-1	-	TRBD1	TRBJ2-3	SGRYGTGAADTQY
TRBV6-5	-	TRBD1	TRBJ1-1	ASSYIDRGMCTEAF
TRBV6-6	-	-	TRBJ2-7	ASSYLSGNPYEQY
TRBV6-5	-	-	TRBJ2-3	ASSTAGDTQY
TRBV29-1	-	-	TRBJ2-5	SLGRVLPETQY
TRBV11-2	-	TRBD1	TRBJ2-2	ASSIQGPDTGELF
TRBV12-3/TRBV12-4	-	-	TRBJ2-1	ACSRQEGDKEQF
TRBV7-4	-	-	TRBJ2-2	ASSLEMDTGELF
TRBV5-1	-	TRBD2	TRBJ2-1	ASSLEVGTGGDEQF
TRBV11-2	many	-	TRBJ2-5	AGSNQGETQY
TRBV4-2	-	TRBD1	TRBJ1-2	ASSQDGGQGSLGYT
TRBV6-6	-	TRBD1	TRBJ1-5	ASRVLGQGGGQPQH
TRBV11-2	many	-	TRBJ2-1	ASTLYNEQF
TRBV14	-	-	TRBJ1-1	ASSQSMLTGTEAF
TRBV12-5	few	-	TRBJ1-1	ASGLSVGSNTEAF
TRBV6-6	-	-	TRBJ2-5	ASSYSTGAIETQC
TRBV6-5	-	-	TRBJ1-1	ASRGTEAF
TRBV6-5	-	-	TRBJ2-1	ASSLDRPEYNEQF
TRBV11-2	once	-	TRBJ2-1	ASSLLIGSVFNEQF
TRBV4-1	-	-	TRBJ1-5	ASSLNWGATDKPQH
TRBV10-3	-	-	TRBJ2-1	AITTGGNGYNEQC
TRBV12-3/TRBV12-4	-	TRBD2	TRBJ2-2	ASRLAGTGELF
TRBV12-3/TRBV12-4	few	-	TRBJ2-2	ASSLRAGKGDGELF
TRBV10-3	-	TRBD1	TRBJ2-5	AIGQGETQY
TRBV11-2	many	TRBD1	TRBJ1-2	ASSLVRGPYYGYT
TRBV10-3	few	-	TRBJ2-1	AISESLKPHNEQF
TRBV11-2	-	TRBD2	TRBJ2-7	ASSLVGTNMYEQY
TRBV11-2	-	TRBD1	TRBJ2-7	ASSLVYHPDRGPRYEQY
TRBV6-1	few	TRBD1	TRBJ2-2	ASSEAGTGPGELF
TRBV11-3	-	TRBD2	TRBJ2-7	ASSSGTSGSHRGQY
TRBV7-8	-	TRBD1	TRBJ2-1	ASSSTGTGADNEQF
TRBV10-3	-	-	TRBJ2-7	AIRDSKSYERY
TRBV29-1	-	TRBD1	TRBJ2-1	SVATGRRAYDEQF
TRBV5-4	few	TRBD2	TRBJ2-2	ASSIGIAGETGELF
TRBV29-1	once	TRBD1	TRBJ2-6	SVATGAGANVLT
TRBV6-5	-	-	TRBJ1-2	ASSYSGEGYGYT
TRBV12-3/TRBV12-4	-	-	TRBJ2-7	ASSPTDRAQY
TRBV11-2	-	TRBD1	TRBJ1-2	ASSLVGTGGGLHGYT
TRBV6-5	-	-	TRBJ1-5	ASNDRLTNQPRH
TRBV4-1	few	-	TRBJ2-1	ASSQDFRDEQF
TRBV29-1	many	-	TRBJ2-7	SVGDGPFEQY
TRBV29-1	many	-	TRBJ2-2	SVWHTGELF